This T cell receptor (beta chain) was sequenced in a study of CDR3 diversity in severe acne (dated by TCRdb to 2018 to 2020). The germline V and J ends show losses of 6 bases and 5 bases respectively, and no gene match explains 5 bases of the junction. From cysteine to phenylalanine, the CDR3 is 13 amino acids long. Only CDR3 DNA is held: 39 bases, read in frame from base 1. The CDR1 and CDR2 encoded by the germline V gene (reference sequence) are SEHNR and FQNEAQ. This clonotype was counted a few times. Its recognized antigen is unknown. Base qualities were left out, and no much larger clone turns up one base away. The method behind the library was PCR. Reads for this sample came from an Illumina HiSeq 2000. The raw public reads went through TCRdb reprocessing: fastp at Q25, MiXCR clone calling, in-frame beta chains kept. One record per CDR3 amino acid sequence lists the most common genes and DNA. The sample has some 90,000 distinct CDR3 sequences on record, 45% to 55% of them singletons. The ten largest clones add up to 10% of the sample.

The V and J segments used are TRBV7-9 and TRBJ1-1; 8 junctional bases match TRBD1. Sequenced sample: blood. The receptor comes from a male donor in good health, serving as a control. The DNA sequence follows: TGTGCCAGCAGGGACAGGGCGGGAACTGAAGCTTTCTTT. The encoded protein is CASRDRAGTEAFF.